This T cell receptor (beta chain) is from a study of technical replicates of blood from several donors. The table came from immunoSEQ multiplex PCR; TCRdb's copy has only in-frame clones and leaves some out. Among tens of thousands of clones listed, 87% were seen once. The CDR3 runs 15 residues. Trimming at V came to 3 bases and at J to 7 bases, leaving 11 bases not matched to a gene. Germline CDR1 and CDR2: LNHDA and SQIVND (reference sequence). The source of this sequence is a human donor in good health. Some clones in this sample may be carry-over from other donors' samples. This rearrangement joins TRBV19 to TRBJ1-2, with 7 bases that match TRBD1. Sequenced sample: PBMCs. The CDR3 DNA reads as TGTGCCAGTAGTATCTTGGACAGGCGGGGTGTTGGCTACACCTTC. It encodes CASSILDRRGVGYTF. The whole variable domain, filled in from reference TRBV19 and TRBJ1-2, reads DGGITQSPKYLFRKEGQNVTLSCEQNLNHDAMYWYRQDPGQGLRLIYYSQIVNDFQKGDIAEGYSVSREKKESFPLTVTSAQKNPTAFYLCASSILDRRGVGYTFGSGTRLTVV.